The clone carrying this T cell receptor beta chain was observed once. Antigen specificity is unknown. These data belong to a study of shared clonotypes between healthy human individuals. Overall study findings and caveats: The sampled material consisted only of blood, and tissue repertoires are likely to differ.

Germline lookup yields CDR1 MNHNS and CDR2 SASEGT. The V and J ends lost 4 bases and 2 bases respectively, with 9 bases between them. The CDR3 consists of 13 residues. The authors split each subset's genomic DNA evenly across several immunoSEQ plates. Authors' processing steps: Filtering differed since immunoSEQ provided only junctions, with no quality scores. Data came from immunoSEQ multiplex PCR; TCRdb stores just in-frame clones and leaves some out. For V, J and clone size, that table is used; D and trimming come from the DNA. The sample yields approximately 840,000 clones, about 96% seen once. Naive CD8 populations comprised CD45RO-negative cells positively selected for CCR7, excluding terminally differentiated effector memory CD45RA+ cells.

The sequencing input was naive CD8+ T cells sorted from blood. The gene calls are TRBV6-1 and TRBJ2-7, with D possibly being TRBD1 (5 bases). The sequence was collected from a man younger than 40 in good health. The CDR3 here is CASSGTGPYEQYF. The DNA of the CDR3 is TGTGCCAGCAGTGGAACAGGTCCCTACGAGCAGTACTTC.